These 2 T cell receptor beta chains share one sample of origin, sequenced in a study of PD-L1 blockade in urothelial cancer. Clones were read by immunoSEQ multiplex PCR, and TCRdb kept only the in-frame ones, dropping some. The repertoire has some 77,000 clones, 75% to 90% of them found once; the top ten carry roughly 5.7%. The sequences come from PBMCs, collected around atezolizumab (anti-PD-L1) treatment. These receptor sequences come from a woman in her 70s with urothelial cancer.

The chain is built from TRBV6-1 and TRBJ2-7; possibly TRBD2 for D (7 bases). Germline values: CDR1 MNHNS, CDR2 SASEGT. Deletions cut 2 bases from V and 2 bases from J, with 16 bases between. The CDR3 runs 16 residues. The CDR3 bases are TGTGCCAGCAGTGAACGGTGGGGGGGGACAACCTACGAGCAGTACTTC. It codes for CASSERWGGTTYEQYF.

The CDR3, as DNA: TGTGCCAGCACCCCCAGTTGGGGCTACGAAAAACTGTTTTTT. It yields the protein CASTPSWGYEKLFF. This chain joins TRBV5-5 and TRBJ1-4; D may be TRBD1 (5 bases). V was cut by 6 bases and J by 8 bases, with 17 bases left in between. The CDR3 is 14 residues long. Germline CDR1 is SGHKS and CDR2 is YYEKEE (reference sequence).